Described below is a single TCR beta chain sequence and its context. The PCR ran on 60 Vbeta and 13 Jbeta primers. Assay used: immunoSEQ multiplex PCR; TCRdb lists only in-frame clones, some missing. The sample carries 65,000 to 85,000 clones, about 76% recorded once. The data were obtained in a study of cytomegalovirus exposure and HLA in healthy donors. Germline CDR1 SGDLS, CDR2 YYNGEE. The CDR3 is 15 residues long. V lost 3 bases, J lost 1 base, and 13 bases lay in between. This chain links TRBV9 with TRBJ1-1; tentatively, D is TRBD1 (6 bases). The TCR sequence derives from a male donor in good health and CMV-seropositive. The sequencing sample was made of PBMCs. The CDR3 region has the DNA TGTGCCAGCAGCGCCTCGACAGGCTCGAACACTGAAGCTTTCTTT. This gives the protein CASSASTGSNTEAFF.